This T cell receptor (beta chain) originates from a study of shared clonotypes between healthy human individuals. This clone was seen a single time. Within Nashville, Tennessee resided all donors, each a Caucasian adult. The data were produced by immunoSEQ multiplex PCR, yet TCRdb's version contains in-frame clones alone and is incomplete. Found here are more than 2 million clones, around 95% of them singletons; the top ten hold over 0.1%. The receptor's source is a young man in good health. Material for sequencing was naive CD4+ T cells sorted from blood. Specified subset: CD45RA+ positively selected.

The CDR3 DNA follows: TGTGCCAGCGGCCCGACCCAGTACTTC. Amino acid sequence: CASGPTQYF. V and J are TRBV28 and TRBJ2-5; D not resolved. Germline CDR1 MDHEN, CDR2 SYDVKM. V was clipped by 8 bases and J by 7 bases, with 5 bases between them. The CDR3 extends over 9 amino acids.